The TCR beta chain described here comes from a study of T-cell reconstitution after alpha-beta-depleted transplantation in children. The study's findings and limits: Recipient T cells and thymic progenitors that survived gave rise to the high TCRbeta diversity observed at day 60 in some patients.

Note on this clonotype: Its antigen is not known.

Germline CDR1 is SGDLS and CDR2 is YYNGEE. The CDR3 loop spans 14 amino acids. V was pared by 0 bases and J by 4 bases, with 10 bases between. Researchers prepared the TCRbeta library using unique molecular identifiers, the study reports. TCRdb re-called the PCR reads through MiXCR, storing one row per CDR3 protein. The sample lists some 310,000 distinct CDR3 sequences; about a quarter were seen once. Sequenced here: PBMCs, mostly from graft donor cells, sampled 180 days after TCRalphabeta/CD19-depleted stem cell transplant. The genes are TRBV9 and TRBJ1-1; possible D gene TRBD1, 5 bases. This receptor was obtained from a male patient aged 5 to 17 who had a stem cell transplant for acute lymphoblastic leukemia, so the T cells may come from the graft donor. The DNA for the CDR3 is TGTGCCAGCAGCGTAGGGGGCAGGAGCACTGAAGCTTTCTTT. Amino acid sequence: CASSVGGRSTEAFF.